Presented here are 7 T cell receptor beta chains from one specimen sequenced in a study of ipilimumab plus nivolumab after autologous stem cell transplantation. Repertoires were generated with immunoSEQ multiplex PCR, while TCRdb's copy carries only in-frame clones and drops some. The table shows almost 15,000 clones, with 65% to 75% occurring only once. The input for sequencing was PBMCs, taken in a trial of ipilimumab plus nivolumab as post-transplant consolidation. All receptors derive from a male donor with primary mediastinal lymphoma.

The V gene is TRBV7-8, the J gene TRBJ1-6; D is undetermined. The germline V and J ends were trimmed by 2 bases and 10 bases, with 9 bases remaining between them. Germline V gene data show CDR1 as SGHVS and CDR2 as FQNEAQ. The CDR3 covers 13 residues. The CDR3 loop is CASSLKGGSPLHF. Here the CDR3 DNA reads TGTGCCAGCAGCTTAAAAGGAGGATCACCCCTCCACTTT.

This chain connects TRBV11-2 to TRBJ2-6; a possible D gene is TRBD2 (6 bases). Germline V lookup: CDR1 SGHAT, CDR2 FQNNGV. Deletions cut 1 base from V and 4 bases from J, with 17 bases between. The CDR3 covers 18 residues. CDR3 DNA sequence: TGTGCCAGCAGCTTAGTGCCAGGGAGGCCGGTAGGGGCCAACGTCCTGACTTTC. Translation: CASSLVPGRPVGANVLTF.

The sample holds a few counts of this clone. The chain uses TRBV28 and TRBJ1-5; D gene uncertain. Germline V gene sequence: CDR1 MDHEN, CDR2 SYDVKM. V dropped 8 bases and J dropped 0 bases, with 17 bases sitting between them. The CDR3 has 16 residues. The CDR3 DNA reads TGTGCCAGCTCTGGGCGGACCAATCTTAGCAATCAGCCCCAGCATTTT. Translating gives CASSGRTNLSNQPQHF.

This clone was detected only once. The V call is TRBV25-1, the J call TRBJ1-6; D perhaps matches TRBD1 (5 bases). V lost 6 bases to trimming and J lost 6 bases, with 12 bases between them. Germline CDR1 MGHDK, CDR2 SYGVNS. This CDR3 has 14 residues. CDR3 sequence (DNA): TGTGCCAGCAGCCAGGGCCTTGGTAATTCACCCCTCCACTTT. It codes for CASSQGLGNSPLHF.

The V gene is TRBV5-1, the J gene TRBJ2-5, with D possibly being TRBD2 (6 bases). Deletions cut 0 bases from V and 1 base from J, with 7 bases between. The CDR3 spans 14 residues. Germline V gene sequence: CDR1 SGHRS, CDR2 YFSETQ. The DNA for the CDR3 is TGCGCCAGCAGCTTGGAGCGGGTCCAAGAGACCCAGTACTTC. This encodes CASSLERVQETQYF.

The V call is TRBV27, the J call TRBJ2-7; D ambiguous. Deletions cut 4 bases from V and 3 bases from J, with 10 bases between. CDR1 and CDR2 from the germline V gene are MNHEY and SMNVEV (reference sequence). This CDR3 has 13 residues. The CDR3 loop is CASSSYMDYEQYF. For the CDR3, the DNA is TGTGCCAGCAGTTCCTACATGGACTACGAGCAGTACTTC.

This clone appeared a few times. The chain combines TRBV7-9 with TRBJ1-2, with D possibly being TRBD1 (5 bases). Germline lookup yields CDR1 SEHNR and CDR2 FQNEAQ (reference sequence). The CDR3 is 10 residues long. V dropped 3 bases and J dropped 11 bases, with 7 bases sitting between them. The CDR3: CASSLGDYTF. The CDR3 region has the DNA TGTGCCAGCAGCTTGGGGGATTACACCTTC.